The 17 T cell receptor beta chains reported below all come from one sample, sequenced in a study of control samples from healthy donors and cancer patients. Repertoires were generated with immunoSEQ multiplex PCR, while TCRdb's copy carries only in-frame clones and drops some. The table shows about 120,000 clones, with about 89% occurring only once. The sample comprised blood. These receptors were obtained from a man aged 55-75 years in good health.

J is TRBJ1-1 and V is TRBV5-1, with unresolved D. CDR1 and CDR2 (germline): SGHRS, YFSETQ. Trimming shortened V by 0 bases and J by 7 bases, and 10 bases separated the two germline ends. The CDR3 consists of 13 residues. The CDR3 protein is CASSLAERGEAFF. The CDR3 DNA reads as TGCGCCAGCAGCTTGGCCGAGCGAGGTGAAGCTTTCTTT.

The chain employs TRBV28 and TRBJ1-2; D remains ambiguous. Trimming shortened V by 2 bases and J by 6 bases, and 10 bases separated the two germline ends. This CDR3 is 13 amino acids long. Germline assignment: CDR1 MDHEN and CDR2 SYDVKM. DNA of the CDR3: TGTGCCAGCAGTTTAGTAGGGTCGGATGGCTACACCTTC. Its translation is CASSLVGSDGYTF.

The chain combines TRBV5-6 with TRBJ1-6, with D possibly matching TRBD1 (5 bases). The CDR3 is 13 residues long. Trimming took 2 bases from V and 10 from J, leaving 10 bases between them. Germline CDR1 SGHDT, CDR2 YYEEEE. The CDR3 DNA follows: TGTGCCAGCAGCTTCGAGGACATCTCACCCCTCCACTTT. Translated, it gives CASSFEDISPLHF.

V usage is TRBV19 and J usage is TRBJ2-6; D is perhaps TRBD2 (6 bases). CDR1 is LNHDA, CDR2 SQIVND, per germline (reference sequence). The CDR3 runs 20 residues. The V end lost 3 bases, the J end lost 0 bases, and 21 bases lay between the germline ends. The CDR3 here is CASSIPASWQTSSGANVLTF. In nucleotides, the CDR3 is TGTGCCAGTAGTATCCCCGCCTCGTGGCAGACTAGCTCTGGGGCCAACGTCCTGACTTTC.

V gene TRBV11-3 combines with J gene TRBJ1-5; a possible D gene is TRBD1 (5 bases). The CDR3 runs 15 residues. V was trimmed by 1 base and J by 6 bases, leaving 13 bases between them. Germline CDR1 and CDR2: SGHNT and YENEEA. The DNA for the CDR3 is TGTGCCAGCAGCTTAGTAGATAGGGGAACTCAGCCCCAGCATTTT. Translation: CASSLVDRGTQPQHF.

The CDR3 protein is CASSLVGDSNQPQHF. The CDR3 DNA is TGTGCCAGCAGCTTGGTGGGAGATAGCAATCAGCCCCAGCATTTT. The chain employs TRBV5-6 and TRBJ1-5; D unclear. This CDR3 has 15 amino acids. CDR1 is SGHDT and CDR2 is YYEEEE in the germline V gene. V dropped 0 bases and J dropped 0 bases, with 7 bases sitting between them.

The chain links TRBV7-7 to TRBJ2-5, with D unresolved. CDR1 and CDR2 from the germline V gene are SSHAT and FNYEAQ (reference sequence). The CDR3 contains 14 residues. Trimming took 1 base from V and 2 from J, leaving 8 bases between them. CDR3 in DNA: TGTGCCAGCAGCTTAGGAAGAAGGCAAGAGACCCAGTACTTC. This gives the protein CASSLGRRQETQYF.

This clone has a handful of counts. The chain has TRBV2 and TRBJ2-7; 8 bases agree with TRBD2. The CDR3 is 13 amino acids. CDR1 is SNHLY and CDR2 is FYNNEI in the germline V gene. Germline trimming cut 10 bases from V and 2 bases from J; bases unmatched to any gene: 7. The CDR3 spells CATGGPFAYEQYF. The CDR3 nucleotides are TGTGCCACGGGGGGGCCCTTCGCCTACGAGCAGTACTTC. Combining the CDR3 with reference TRBV2 and TRBJ2-7 gives the whole variable domain EPEVTQTPSHQVTQMGQEVILRCVPISNHLYFYWYRQILGQKVEFLVSFYNNEISEKSEIFDDQFSVERPDGSNFTLKIRSTKLEDSAMYFCATGGPFAYEQYFGPGTRLTVT.

The gene calls are TRBV6-6 and TRBJ1-5; 8 positions agree with TRBD1. Germline V lookup: CDR1 MNHNY, CDR2 SVGAGI (reference sequence). The CDR3 is 15 amino acids. Unmatched junction bases numbered 4, after V lost 2 bases and J lost 4 bases. The CDR3 region has the DNA TGTGCCAGCAGTTACAGCGACAGGGGTAATCAGCCCCAGCATTTT. Residues: CASSYSDRGNQPQHF.

CDR3 DNA: TGTGCCAGCTCACCACCGCAGTTGGGACAAGGAAACACCATATATTTT. It specifies CASSPPQLGQGNTIYF. The rearrangement links TRBV18 to TRBJ1-3, with TRBD1 as a possible D gene (6 bases). This CDR3 is 16 amino acids long. Germline-derived CDR1 and CDR2 are KGHSH and LQKENI. Deletions cut 0 bases from V and 4 bases from J, with 13 bases between.

The CDR3 loop is CASSLIGGGLSAYNEQFF. DNA for the CDR3: TGTGCCAGCAGCTTGATTGGCGGGGGCCTATCCGCATACAATGAGCAGTTCTTC. The chain carries TRBV5-4 and TRBJ2-1; D is perhaps TRBD2 (7 bases). V lost 1 base to trimming and J lost 4 bases, with 21 bases between them. Germline V gene lookup returns CDR1 SGHNT and CDR2 YYREEE (reference sequence). The CDR3 has 18 amino acids.

The J gene is TRBJ2-1, the V gene TRBV21-1; TRBD1, the table's D call, lacks a check against the DNA. TRBV21-1 constitutes a pseudogene. This CDR3 has 12 amino acids. The CDR3 region is CASRQGWNEQFF. DNA for the CDR3: TGTGCCAGCAGACAGGGATGGAATGAGCAGTTCTTC.

V and J are TRBV21-1 and TRBJ1-6; the table's D call, TRBD1, was not checked against the DNA. TRBV21-1 is classified as a pseudogene. The CDR3 runs to 14 residues. The chain's CDR3 is CASSVRQGFSPLHF. CDR3 in DNA: TGTGCCAGCAGCGTAAGACAGGGTTTCTCACCCCTCCACTTT.

This clone was counted once. The chain recombines TRBV9 with TRBJ1-2, with D perhaps TRBD1 (6 bases). V was shortened by 0 bases and J by 8 bases, with 23 bases between the two germline ends. Germline lookup yields CDR1 SGDLS and CDR2 YYNGEE. The CDR3 length is 17 residues. CDR3 loop: CASSVAGRYTGSGGYTF. The DNA of the CDR3 is TGTGCCAGCAGCGTAGCTGGACGCTATACAGGGTCAGGAGGCTACACCTTC.

CDR3 sequence reads: CAQERSYNSPLHF. In DNA, the CDR3 is TGTGCCCAGGAGCGCTCCTATAATTCACCCCTCCACTTT. The chain combines TRBV30 with TRBJ1-6; no definite D call. Germline CDR1 reads GTSNPN; CDR2 reads SVGIG (reference sequence). The CDR3 is made up of 13 amino acids. V was shortened by 8 bases and J by 0 bases, with 8 bases between the two germline ends.

The chain couples TRBV28 to TRBJ1-5; D gene uncertain. Trimming took off 5 bases at V and 6 bases at J, with 11 bases between the two ends. Per germline, CDR1 MDHEN and CDR2 SYDVKM. This CDR3 spans 13 amino acids. The CDR3 bases are TGTGCCAGCAGTGTACCGAGGTTTCAGCCCCAGCATTTT. Protein: CASSVPRFQPQHF.

The V and J genes are TRBV19 and TRBJ2-3; TRBD2 matches at 10 bases. Germline-derived CDR1 and CDR2 are LNHDA and SQIVND (reference sequence). The trim removed 5 bases at V and 4 bases at J, leaving 21 bases unmatched. There are 20 residues in the CDR3. CDR3 in amino acids: CASSEFWTSGVLERADTQYF. CDR3 coding DNA: TGTGCCAGTAGTGAATTCTGGACTAGCGGAGTACTAGAACGAGCAGATACGCAGTATTTT.